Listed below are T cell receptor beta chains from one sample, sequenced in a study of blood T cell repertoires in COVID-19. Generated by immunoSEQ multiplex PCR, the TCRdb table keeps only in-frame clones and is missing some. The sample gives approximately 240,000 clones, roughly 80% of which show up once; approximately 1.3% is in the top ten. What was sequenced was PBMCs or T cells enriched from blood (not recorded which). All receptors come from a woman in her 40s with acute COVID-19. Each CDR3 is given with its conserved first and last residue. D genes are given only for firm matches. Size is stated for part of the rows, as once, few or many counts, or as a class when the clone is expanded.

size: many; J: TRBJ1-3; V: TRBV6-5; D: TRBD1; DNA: TGTGCCAGCAGTTACTCACAGGGGGCTGGGGGAAACACCATATATTTT; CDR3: CASSYSQGAGGNTIYF
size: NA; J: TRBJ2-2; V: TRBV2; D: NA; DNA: TGTGCCAGCAGAGCCGGGACTGTAAACACCGGGGAGCTGTTTTTT; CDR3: CASRAGTVNTGELFF
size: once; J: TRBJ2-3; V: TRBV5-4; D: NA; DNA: TGTGCCAGCAGCTCAGGACAGAGCTTCACAGATACGCAGTATTTT; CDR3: CASSSGQSFTDTQYF
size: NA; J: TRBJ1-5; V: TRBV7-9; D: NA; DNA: TGTGCCAGCAGCTTAGGATTAGATCAGCCCCAGCATTTT; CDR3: CASSLGLDQPQHF
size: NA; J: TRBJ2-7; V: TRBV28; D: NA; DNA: TGTGCCAGCAGTCGGGGGGACACGCACTACGAGCAGTACTTC; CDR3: CASSRGDTHYEQYF
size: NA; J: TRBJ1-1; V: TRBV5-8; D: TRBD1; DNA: TGTGCCAGCAGCTCGGCCGGGACAGGGGGTATGGCTTTCTTT; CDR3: CASSSAGTGGMAFF
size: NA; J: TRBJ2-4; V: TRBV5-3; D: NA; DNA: TGTGCCAGAAACTCTTTATTAGCCAAAAACATTCAGTACTTC; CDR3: CARNSLLAKNIQYF
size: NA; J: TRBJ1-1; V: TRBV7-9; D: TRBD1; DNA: TGTGCCAGCAGCTTTACAGGGGGCGGGAACACTGAAGCTTTCTTT; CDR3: CASSFTGGGNTEAFF
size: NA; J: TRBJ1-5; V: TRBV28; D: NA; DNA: TGTGCCAGCAGTTTCAGTAAGAGGAGCAATCAGCCCCAGCATTTT; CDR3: CASSFSKRSNQPQHF
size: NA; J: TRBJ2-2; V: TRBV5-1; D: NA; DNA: TGCGCCAGCAGCTACCTGGTGGGAGACACCGGGGAGCTGTTTTTT; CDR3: CASSYLVGDTGELFF
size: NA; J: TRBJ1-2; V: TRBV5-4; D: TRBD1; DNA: TGTGCCAGCAACCCCGTGGGACAGGGATTAGGTGGCTACACCTTC; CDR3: CASNPVGQGLGGYTF
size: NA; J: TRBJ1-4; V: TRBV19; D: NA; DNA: TGTGCCAGTAGTCCCTCAGGGCCAACTAATGAAAAACTGTTTTTT; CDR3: CASSPSGPTNEKLFF
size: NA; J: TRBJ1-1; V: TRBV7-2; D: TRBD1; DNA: TGTGCCAGCAGCCCCCGACAGGGGATAGCTGAAGCTTTCTTT; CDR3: CASSPRQGIAEAFF
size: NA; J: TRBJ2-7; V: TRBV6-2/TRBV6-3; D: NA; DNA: TGTGCCAGCAGTTACTCCCCTGTAACGGCGGGGAATCCATACGAGCAGTACTTC; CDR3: CASSYSPVTAGNPYEQYF
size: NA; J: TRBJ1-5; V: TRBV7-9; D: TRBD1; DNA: TGTGCCAGCAGCTTAGGGGCAGGGGGCCGCAATCAGCCCCAGCATTTT; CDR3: CASSLGAGGRNQPQHF
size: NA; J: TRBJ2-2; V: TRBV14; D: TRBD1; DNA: TGTGCCAGCAGCCAAGGAGGGACAGGGGGCCCCGGGGAGCTGTTTTTT; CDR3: CASSQGGTGGPGELFF
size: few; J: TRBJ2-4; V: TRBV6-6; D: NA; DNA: TGTGCCAGCAGTTACTCCCGCGGGGCCGACGAAAACATTCAGTACTTC; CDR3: CASSYSRGADENIQYF
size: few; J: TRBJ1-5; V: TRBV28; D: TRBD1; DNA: TGTGCCAGCAGTTCGAGAGGGACAGGTGTCAATCAGCCCCAGCATTTT; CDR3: CASSSRGTGVNQPQHF